The 22 T cell receptor beta chains below all came from one sample that was sequenced in a study of T-cell memory formation after mild COVID-19. TCRdb redid the calling of the 5' RACE reads with MiXCR, one entry per CDR3 protein. The sample includes fewer than 650,000 distinct CDR3 sequences, around 16% of them seen just once. The material sequenced was PBMCs or a T cell subset sorted from them (not recorded which). These receptors were obtained from an adult woman who had mild COVID-19 (a few samples of this study predate the infection). Cell type and time point are not known.

The gene calls are TRBV5-1 and TRBJ1-1, with unresolved D. The V gene's germline CDR1 is SGHRS and CDR2 YFSETQ. This CDR3 has 13 amino acids. V was clipped by 3 bases and J by 1 base, with 7 bases between them. DNA for the CDR3: TGCGCCAGCAGCTGGCAGGAGAACACTGAAGCTTTCTTT. This translates into CASSWQENTEAFF.

The chain carries TRBV7-2 and TRBJ1-1; TRBD1 aligns across 8 bases. V dropped 3 bases and J dropped 3; count of bases not matched to a gene: 6. Germline V CDR1 and CDR2: SGHTA, FQGNSA. CDR3 length: 15 amino acids. The chain's CDR3 is CASSLGDRSYTEAFF. The CDR3 DNA follows: TGTGCCAGCAGCTTGGGGGACAGGTCTTACACTGAAGCTTTCTTT.

This clonotype was seen only a few times. The rearrangement joins TRBV25-1 to TRBJ2-7; 9 bases map to TRBD1. The CDR3 sequence is 14 residues long. J gave up 6 bases and V 6 bases, and 9 bases lay outside the gene matches. Germline V gene data show CDR1 as MGHDK and CDR2 as SYGVNS. The CDR3, as DNA: TGTGCCAGCAGCACCACAGGGGGCAACGGCGAGCAGTACTTC. Its protein is CASSTTGGNGEQYF.

The chain links TRBV9 to TRBJ2-7; the D is unclear. Trimming removed 0 bases at V and 0 bases at J, with 7 bases between. CDR1 is SGDLS and CDR2 is YYNGEE in the germline V gene. The length of the CDR3 is 14 residues. The CDR3 DNA follows: TGTGCCAGCAGCGTAGTAGATAGCTCCTACGAGCAGTACTTC. This gives the protein CASSVVDSSYEQYF.

This rearrangement joins TRBV7-3 to TRBJ1-2, with D maybe TRBD1 (6 bases). The CDR3 length is 15 residues. Germline loops: CDR1 SGHTA, CDR2 FQGTGA. V lost 1 base and J lost 6, with 15 bases in between. CDR3 DNA: TGTGCCAGCAGCTTAAGACCGGAAGGGGGGCATGGCTACACCTTC. It translates to CASSLRPEGGHGYTF.

CDR3 sequence (DNA): TGCAGTGCTAGGTACTCCGGGGGGCCCCAGCATTTT. It codes for CSARYSGGPQHF. This rearrangement joins TRBV20-1 to TRBJ1-5; possible D gene TRBD1, 5 bases. CDR3 length equals 12 residues. The V end lost 3 bases, the J end lost 9 bases, and 12 bases lay between the germline ends. The germline V gene encodes CDR1 DFQATT and CDR2 SNEGSKA (reference sequence).

This clonotype was seen a handful of times. One junction end disagrees with the germline gene, perhaps due to a read error. The chain uses TRBV27 and TRBJ2-2, with a possible D match to TRBD1 (5 bases). The CDR3 has 14 residues. CDR1 is MNHEY and CDR2 is SMNVEV in the germline V gene (reference sequence). The CDR3 nucleotides read TGTGCCAGCAGCTTATGGACACGGGCCGGGGAGCTGTTTTTT. Protein product: CASSLWTRAGELFF.

The rearrangement uses TRBV25-1 and TRBJ1-1; D remains ambiguous. Trimming stripped 2 bases from V and 1 base from J, with 5 bases between. The CDR3 consists of 13 residues. The V gene's germline CDR1 is MGHDK and CDR2 SYGVNS. The CDR3 loop is CASSEITNTEAFF. CDR3 nucleotide sequence: TGTGCCAGCAGTGAAATCACGAACACTGAAGCTTTCTTT.

The rearrangement uses TRBV6-1 and TRBJ1-2; the D gene is possibly TRBD1 (6 bases). The V gene lost 6 bases and the J gene lost 11 bases, with 10 bases spanning the gap. The CDR3 covers 10 residues. Looked up from germline, CDR1 is MNHNS and CDR2 is SASEGT. The DNA for the CDR3 is TGTGCCAGCAGCGACAGGACGTACACCTTC. This translates into CASSDRTYTF.

The chain recombines TRBV5-6 with TRBJ2-7; TRBD2 matches at 10 bases. V trimming: 5 bases; J trimming: 6 bases; junction bases outside the gene matches: 11. The CDR3 totals 15 residues. Germline lookup yields CDR1 SGHDT and CDR2 YYEEEE. The CDR3 coding sequence is TGTGCCAGCAGGCGGACTAGCGGTCTACGCGCCGAGCAGTACTTC. It yields the protein CASRRTSGLRAEQYF.

This clonotype was detected a few times. The chain employs TRBV29-1 and TRBJ1-1; TRBD1 matches 10 bases. The CDR3 is 12 residues long. J lost 7 bases, V lost 7 bases, and 6 bases had no gene match. The germline V gene has CDR1 SQVTM and CDR2 ANQGSEA. The CDR3 nucleotides read TGCAGCGGGGGACAGGGGCCAAGTGAAGCTTTCTTT. Residues: CSGGQGPSEAFF.

V gene TRBV5-1 combines with J gene TRBJ2-4; D not certain. Germline values: CDR1 SGHRS, CDR2 YFSETQ. The CDR3 contains 13 residues. Between the trimmed V and J ends, which lost 3 bases and 8 bases, there was a span of 12 bases. The CDR3 region is CASSSTVKDIQYF. CDR3 sequence (DNA): TGCGCCAGCAGCTCCACTGTCAAGGACATTCAGTACTTC.

This chain connects TRBV12-3 or TRBV12-4 to TRBJ1-2; D may be TRBD1 (5 bases). V was clipped by 6 bases and J by 7 bases, with 18 bases between them. The CDR3 sequence is 14 residues long. This chain's CDR3 is CASSVSTARSGYTF. The CDR3 DNA reads as TGTGCCAGCAGCGTGTCGACAGCCCGGAGTGGCTACACCTTC.

This clonotype was counted between two and nine times. The rearrangement links TRBV14 to TRBJ2-7; unclear D gene. The V and J ends lost 1 base and 3 bases respectively, with 16 bases between them. Germline V gene lookup returns CDR1 SGHDN and CDR2 FVKESK. The CDR3 runs to 16 residues. In DNA form, the CDR3 reads TGTGCCAGCAGCCAAGTTGGTACTTCCTTTATCTACGAGCAGTACTTC. Its protein is CASSQVGTSFIYEQYF. Together with reference TRBV14 and TRBJ2-7, the CDR3 gives the full variable domain: EAGVTQFPSHSVIEKGQTVTLRCDPISGHDNLYWYRRVMGKEIKFLLHFVKESKQDESGMPNNRFLAERTGGTYSTLKVQPAELEDSGVYFCASSQVGTSFIYEQYFGPGTRLTVT.

Concerning this clonotype: Given a much more abundant clone one base away, this may be a read error. V usage is TRBV7-9 and J usage is TRBJ2-5; 10 nucleotides line up with TRBD1. Trimming at V came to 5 bases and at J to 3 bases, leaving 3 bases not matched to a gene. This CDR3 has 14 residues. Germline values: CDR1 SEHNR, CDR2 FQNEAQ (reference sequence). The CDR3 DNA follows: TGTGCCAGCAGCCCCGGGACAGGGGAAGAGACCCAGTACTTC. Protein sequence: CASSPGTGEETQYF.

This clonotype was picked up many times. The chain joins TRBV5-1 to TRBJ2-5, with TRBD1 matching 10 bases. Trimming took 6 bases from V and 5 from J; bases not matched to a gene: 7. This CDR3 is built from 14 residues. Per germline, CDR1 SGHRS and CDR2 YFSETQ. The CDR3 sequence is CASNGQGVGETQYF. The CDR3 coding sequence is TGCGCCAGCAACGGACAGGGGGTCGGGGAGACCCAGTACTTC.

This chain joins TRBV3-1 and TRBJ1-1, with D unresolved. Germline values: CDR1 LGHDT, CDR2 YNNKEL (reference sequence). The V and J ends lost 0 bases and 6 bases respectively, with 11 bases between them. The CDR3 extends over 14 amino acids. The CDR3: CASSQDLRASEAFF. CDR3 nucleotides: TGTGCCAGCAGCCAAGACCTACGGGCTTCTGAAGCTTTCTTT.

The chain has TRBV5-1 and TRBJ1-1, with D perhaps TRBD1 (5 bases). The CDR3 has 15 amino acids. Germline CDR1 and CDR2: SGHRS and YFSETQ. V shed 1 base and J shed 11 bases, with 21 bases lying between them. The CDR3 spells CASSLSTLGGTHAFF. CDR3 DNA: TGCGCCAGCAGCTTGTCTACTCTTGGGGGGACGCACGCTTTCTTT.

J is TRBJ2-6 and V is TRBV7-9; 13 bases fit TRBD2. There are 22 residues in the CDR3. Trimming removed 5 bases from V and 1 base from J; junction bases left unmatched: 17. CDR1 SEHNR and CDR2 FQNEAQ come from the germline V gene (reference sequence). The CDR3 region is CASSPGLHGTSGTMSGANVLTF. DNA for the CDR3: TGTGCCAGCAGCCCCGGACTACACGGGACTAGCGGGACAATGTCTGGGGCCAACGTCCTGACTTTC.

V gene TRBV29-1 combines with J gene TRBJ1-3, with D uncertain. The germline V gene encodes CDR1 SQVTM and CDR2 ANQGSEA. This CDR3 spans 13 amino acids. The ends were cut back, 4 bases at V and 0 bases at J, with 7 bases in the middle. This chain's CDR3 is CSVAGRSGNTIYF. In DNA form, the CDR3 reads TGCAGCGTTGCAGGACGCTCTGGAAACACCATATATTTT.

This clonotype appeared a few times. This chain links TRBV3-1 with TRBJ2-5, with D possibly TRBD2 on 6 matching bases. Looked up from germline, CDR1 is LGHDT and CDR2 is YNNKEL (reference sequence). V lost 0 bases, J lost 2 bases, and 16 bases lay in between. CDR3 size: 17 residues. The CDR3 sequence is CASSQDLPSATQETQYF. CDR3 bases: TGTGCCAGCAGCCAAGACCTCCCTAGCGCCACTCAAGAGACCCAGTACTTC.

The chain links TRBV11-2 to TRBJ2-1, with 7 bases identical to TRBD1. Looked up from germline, CDR1 is SGHAT and CDR2 is FQNNGV. With 5 bases clipped from V and 8 bases from J, the junction kept 15 bases outside the gene matches. CDR3 length: 16 amino acids. Here the CDR3 reads CASSRGGFMGYDEQFF. CDR3 in DNA: TGTGCCAGCAGCCGAGGGGGCTTTATGGGTTATGATGAGCAGTTCTTC.